Listed below are T cell receptor beta chains from one sample, sequenced in a study of metastatic and nonmetastatic thyroid tumors. Using MiXCR, TCRdb re-called clones from the PCR reads. Here the sample spans 20,000 to 25,000 clones, 15% to 17% being singletons. The sample consisted of blood. All receptors come from a female donor with papillary thyroid cancer or a benign thyroid nodule (not recorded which). Some clones in this sample may be carry-over from other donors' samples. The CDR3 runs from the conserved cysteine through the conserved F or W.

>TRBV6-6
CASSYSKGGLSYNEQFF
>TRBV5-1
CASSRTPRETQYF
>TRBV5-4
CASSLGDTQYF
>TRBV7-8
CASNHRGPFDTQYF
>TRBV9
CASSPDREWEETQYF
>TRBV2
CASKIQGETEAFF
>TRBV20-1
CSARITSGLTDTQYF
>TRBV5-8
CASSPPSGRDTEAFF
>TRBV10-2
CASSGTSGRPGNEQFF
>TRBV11-1
CASSLEFGPMAGELFF
>TRBV6-2/TRBV6-3
CASSVAVGANVLTF
>TRBV11-2
CASSHPLGLAGDYNEQFF
>TRBV27
CASSSRLAGGTGELFF
>TRBV5-6
CASNFRDRDSPLHF
>TRBV12-3/TRBV12-4
CASFGDTQSSGANVLTF
>TRBV5-1
CASQISGTDTEAFF
>TRBV7-9
CASSHPDRLYEQYF
>TRBV20-1
CSASARAIGTDMQYF
>TRBV7-2
CASSLVRGSETQYF
>TRBV4-1
CASSQENGPHTDTQYF
>TRBV30
CAWSRLAGADTQYF
>TRBV6-2/TRBV6-3
CASSLKAGGRSDTQYF
>TRBV6-2/TRBV6-3
CASSYHEAYNEQFF
>TRBV5-1
CASSERQAGRTDTQYF
>TRBV20-1
CSANDRTGSSYEQYF
>TRBV4-2
CASSPAQGTNEKLFF
>TRBV7-3
CVSSLTRTSISGELFF